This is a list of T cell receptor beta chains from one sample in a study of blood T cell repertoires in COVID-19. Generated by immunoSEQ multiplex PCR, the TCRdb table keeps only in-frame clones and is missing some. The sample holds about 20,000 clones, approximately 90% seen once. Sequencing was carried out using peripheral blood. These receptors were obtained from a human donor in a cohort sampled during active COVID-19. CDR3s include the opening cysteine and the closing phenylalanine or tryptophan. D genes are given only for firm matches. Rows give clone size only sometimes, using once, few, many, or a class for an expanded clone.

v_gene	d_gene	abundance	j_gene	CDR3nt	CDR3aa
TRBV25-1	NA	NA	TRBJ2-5	TGTGCCAGCGGGGCAGGGAGGGGGGTTGCGTACTTC	CASGAGRGVAYF
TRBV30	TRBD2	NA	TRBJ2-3	TGTGCCTGGAGGGGACTAGCGGGGACGACAGATACGCAGTATTTT	CAWRGLAGTTDTQYF
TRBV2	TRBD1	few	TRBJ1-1	TGTGCCAGCAATGAACAGGGGGCGGGCACTGAAGCTTTCTTT	CASNEQGAGTEAFF
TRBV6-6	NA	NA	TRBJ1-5	TGTGCCAGCAGATCCGCCCCGGGTGGCAATCAGCCCCAGCATTTT	CASRSAPGGNQPQHF
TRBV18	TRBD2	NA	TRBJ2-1	TGTGCCAGCTCACCAGGACTAGAGCGGGGGTATGAGCAGTTCTTC	CASSPGLERGYEQFF
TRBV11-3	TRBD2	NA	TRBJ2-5	TGTGCCAGCAGCTCGGGAGCGGGAGTCTCCCGTGGAGAGACCCAGTACTTC	CASSSGAGVSRGETQYF
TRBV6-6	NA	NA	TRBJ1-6	TGTGCCAGCAGGCGGGGAGGGCCGACCTATAATTCACCCCTCCACTTT	CASRRGGPTYNSPLHF
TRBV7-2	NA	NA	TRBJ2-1	TGTGCCAGCAGCTTACAAGGAGGGTGGGGTGATGAGCAGTTCTTC	CASSLQGGWGDEQFF
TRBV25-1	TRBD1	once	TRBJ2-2	TGTGCCAGCAGAAGGACAGGGAACACCGGGGAGCTGTTTTTT	CASRRTGNTGELFF
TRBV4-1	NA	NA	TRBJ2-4	TGCGCCAGCAGCCAAGATCCCCGGGGGAACATTCAGTACTTC	CASSQDPRGNIQYF
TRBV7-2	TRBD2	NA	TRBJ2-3	TGTGCCAGCAGCTTAGTAGCGGGAGGGCCGGTGGATACGCAGTATTTT	CASSLVAGGPVDTQYF
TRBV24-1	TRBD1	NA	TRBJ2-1	TGTGCCACCAGTAGTCAGGGGGTCAATGAGCAGTTCTTC	CATSSQGVNEQFF
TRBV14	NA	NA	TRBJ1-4	TGTGCCAGCAGACTTGGAGGTACAGGGACTGAAAAACTGTTTTTT	CASRLGGTGTEKLFF
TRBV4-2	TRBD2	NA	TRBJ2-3	TGTGCCAGCAGCCAAGATACCCAGCGGGAGGGTCGGAGCACAGATACGCAGTATTTT	CASSQDTQREGRSTDTQYF
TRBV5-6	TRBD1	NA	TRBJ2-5	TGTGCCAGCAGCTCCGGGACAGGGGTAAAGTACTTC	CASSSGTGVKYF
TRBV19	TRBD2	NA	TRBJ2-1	TGTGCCAGTAGTGGTGTAGCGGGGGGGATCGGTGAGCAGTTCTTC	CASSGVAGGIGEQFF
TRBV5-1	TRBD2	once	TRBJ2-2	TGCGCCAGCAGCTTGGCCCTAGCGGGAGGTGACACCGGGGAGCTGTTTTTT	CASSLALAGGDTGELFF
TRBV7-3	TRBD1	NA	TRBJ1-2	TGTGCCAGCAGCCGTGACAGGGGAGCGGGCGGCTACACCTTC	CASSRDRGAGGYTF
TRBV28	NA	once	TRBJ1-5	TGTGCCAGCAGCGCTCCACGGGGTCAGCCCCAGCATTTT	CASSAPRGQPQHF
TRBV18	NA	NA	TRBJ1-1	TGTGCCAGCTCTCTCAGATCTAGGGGGGGGGACACTGAAGCTTTCTTT	CASSLRSRGGDTEAFF
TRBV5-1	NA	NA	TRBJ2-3	TGCGCCAGCCGCCGGGAGCCCGGCTCAGATACGCAGTATTTT	CASRREPGSDTQYF
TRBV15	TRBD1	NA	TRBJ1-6	TGTGCCACCGGGACAGGGGCTGAGGGGTCACCCCTCCACTTT	CATGTGAEGSPLHF
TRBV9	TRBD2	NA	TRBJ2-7	TGTGCCAGCAGCGCCTTCGGACTAGCGGGAGTCTACGAGCAGTACTTC	CASSAFGLAGVYEQYF
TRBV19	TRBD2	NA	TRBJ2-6	TGTGCCAGTAGTATAGATAGTGGCGGGAGGGCCTTTGGGGCCAACGTCCTGACTTTC	CASSIDSGGRAFGANVLTF
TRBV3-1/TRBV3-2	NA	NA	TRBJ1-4	TGTGCCAGCAGCCAGGACAGTTTTAATGAAAAACTGTTTTTT	CASSQDSFNEKLFF
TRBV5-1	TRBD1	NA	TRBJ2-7	TGCGCCAGCAGCTCCCGTGGGGGACAGGTCGGTCTCGAGCAGTACTTC	CASSSRGGQVGLEQYF
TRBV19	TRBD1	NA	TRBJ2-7	TGTGCCAGTAGCCGGGACAGGGGGTACGAGCAGTACTTC	CASSRDRGYEQYF
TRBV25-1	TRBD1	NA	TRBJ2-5	TGTGCCAGCAGTGAATGGACAGGGGGCGTTAGTTTGGAGACCCAGTACTTC	CASSEWTGGVSLETQYF
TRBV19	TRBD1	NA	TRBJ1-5	TGTGCCACCCTCTTCCGACAGGGGGGTCAGCCCCAGCATTTT	CATLFRQGGQPQHF
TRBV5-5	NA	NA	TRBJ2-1	TGTGCCAGCAGCTTGAGGGTCCGGGGAGCCTACAATGAGCAGTTCTTC	CASSLRVRGAYNEQFF
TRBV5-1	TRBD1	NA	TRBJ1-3	TGCGCCAGCAGCTTAACAGGGGCCTCAATTGCCTCTGGAAACACCATATATTTT	CASSLTGASIASGNTIYF
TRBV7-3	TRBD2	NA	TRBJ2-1	TGTGCCAGCAGCTTAGCGGGGGGTAACTACAATGAGCAGTTCTTC	CASSLAGGNYNEQFF
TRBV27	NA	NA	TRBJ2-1	TGTGCCAGCAGTTTCACTGCCTACAATGAGCAGTTCTTC	CASSFTAYNEQFF
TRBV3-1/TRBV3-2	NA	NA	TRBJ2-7	TGTGCCAGCAGCCAAGCGGTCGACGAGCAGTACTTC	CASSQAVDEQYF
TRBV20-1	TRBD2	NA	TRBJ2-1	TGCAGTGCTAGTTTCGGGGGGAGCTCCTACAATGAGCAGTTCTTC	CSASFGGSSYNEQFF
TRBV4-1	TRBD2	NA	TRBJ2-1	TGCGCCAGCAGCCAATCTAGCGGTGAGCAGTTCTTC	CASSQSSGEQFF
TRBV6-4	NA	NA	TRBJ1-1	TGTGCCAGCAGTGCTGGGGCGAACACTGAAGCTTTCTTT	CASSAGANTEAFF
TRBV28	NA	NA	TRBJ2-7	TGTGCCAGCAGTCCCCCCAGTGTCTACGAGCAGTACTTC	CASSPPSVYEQYF
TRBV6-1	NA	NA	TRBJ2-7	TGTGCCAGCAGTGAAGCCCAGCGCCTACGCTCCTACGAGCAGTACTTC	CASSEAQRLRSYEQYF
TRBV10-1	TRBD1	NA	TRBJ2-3	TGCGCCAGCAGTGAGTTCGGGACAGCTGATACGCAGTATTTT	CASSEFGTADTQYF
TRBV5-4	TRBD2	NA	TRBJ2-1	TGTGCCAGCAGCCGAGCCCACGCCAGGACTAGCGGGGGGGTCAATGAGCAGTTCTTC	CASSRAHARTSGGVNEQFF
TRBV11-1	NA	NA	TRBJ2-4	TGTGCCAGCAGCTACGGCGTCCCGGGGGGCAACATTCAGTACTTC	CASSYGVPGGNIQYF
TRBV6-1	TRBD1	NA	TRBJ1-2	TGTGCCAGCAGTGAAGGACAGGGGATCTATGGCTACACCTTC	CASSEGQGIYGYTF
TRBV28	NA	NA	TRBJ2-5	TGTGCCAGCGGTAGGGAGCCAGAGACCCAGTACTTC	CASGREPETQYF
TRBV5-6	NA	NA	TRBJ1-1	TGTGCCAGCAGCTTGAGGGGCCCCAGGCACACTGAAGCTTTCTTT	CASSLRGPRHTEAFF
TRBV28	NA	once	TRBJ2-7	TGTGCCAGCAGCTTCTCCCCGAGACAACCCTTCTACGAGCAGTACTTC	CASSFSPRQPFYEQYF